Described below is a single T cell receptor (beta chain) sequence and its context. Its specificity is unknown. Germline assignment: CDR1 MDHEN and CDR2 SYDVKM. V lost 7 bases and J 4 bases, leaving 17 bases between the germline ends. The CDR3 totals 15 residues. The sample comes from a study of beta chain features in type 1 diabetes. Study observations and caveats: Patients with Type 1 diabetes showed moderately but significantly shorter TCRB CDR3s in all four CD4+ subsets. Possible PCR preference for shorter templates applied equally to patients and controls.

Investigators reverse transcribed all isolated RNA, so they sequenced expressed TCRB transcripts. The table came from immunoSEQ multiplex PCR; TCRdb's copy has only in-frame clones and leaves some out. This sample yields about 220,000 clones, of which roughly 10% are seen a single time; roughly 1.3% belongs to the top ten. CD45RO/CCR7/CD25/CD127/CD95/CD27 staining was used to isolate CD4+ naive, central memory, regulatory and stem cell-like memory cells by sorting. The material sequenced was central memory CD4+ T cells from blood. This clonotype originated in a man between 18 and 29 years old in good health. The chain has TRBV28 and TRBJ1-5; D uncertain. The CDR3 DNA is TGTGCCAGCACCTCGTTGAGGGCTGGGAATCAGCCCCAGCATTTT. As protein: CASTSLRAGNQPQHF.